The 17 T cell receptor beta chains below were found in one sample sequenced in a study of radiotherapy plus CTLA-4 blockade in lung cancer. The protocol was immunoSEQ multiplex PCR, while the TCRdb copy is restricted to in-frame clones and leaves out a portion. The table records over 85,000 clones, around 74% of them present only once. Here the sequenced sample was peripheral blood, taken from a patient treated with radiotherapy plus ipilimumab. These receptors were collected from a human donor with non-small cell lung cancer who had a partial response to radiotherapy plus ipilimumab. Some clones in this sample may be carry-over from other donors' samples.

This clone was counted between two and nine times. The gene calls are TRBV6-1 and TRBJ2-5, with 10 positions matching TRBD2. With V trimmed by 6 bases and J by 3 bases, 7 bases remained unmatched. Germline loops: CDR1 MNHNS, CDR2 SASEGT. CDR3 length: 15 residues. CDR3 in DNA: TGTGCCAGCAGACAAGCGGGGGGGCTTAAAGAGACCCAGTACTTC. As protein: CASRQAGGLKETQYF.

V usage is TRBV6-6 and J usage is TRBJ2-5; 9 nucleotides agree with TRBD1. The J call may be incorrect, as the DNA end agrees better with TRBJ2-7. This CDR3 has 14 amino acids. Germline V gene data show CDR1 as MNHNY and CDR2 as SVGAGI (reference sequence). The CDR3: CASSRGDRVYEQYF. CDR3 sequence (DNA): TGTGCCAGCAGTCGTGGGGACAGGGTCTACGAGCAGTACTTC.

The chain recombines TRBV18 with TRBJ1-4; 8 nucleotides match TRBD1. The CDR3 is 14 amino acids. Germline V gives CDR1 KGHSH, CDR2 LQKENI. V shed 3 bases and J 6 bases; nucleotides not matched to a gene: 3. CDR3 loop: CASSPTGADEKLFF. The CDR3 DNA is TGTGCCAGCTCACCGACAGGGGCGGATGAAAAACTGTTTTTT.

The chain combines TRBV5-4 with TRBJ2-3; 10 bases agree with TRBD2. Trimming took 1 base from V and 1 from J; bases not matched to a gene: 3. The CDR3 has 16 amino acids. Germline V CDR1 and CDR2: SGHNT, YYREEE (reference sequence). The CDR3 sequence is CASSLLAGVGTDTQYF. The CDR3 nucleotides are TGTGCCAGCAGCTTGCTAGCGGGAGTGGGCACAGATACGCAGTATTTT.

The chain is built from TRBV7-2 and TRBJ2-3, with 12 positions matching TRBD2. The CDR3 extends over 16 amino acids. The V segment lost 6 bases and the J segment 3 bases; nucleotides outside the gene matches: 7. Germline assignment: CDR1 SGHTA and CDR2 FQGNSA. CDR3 residues: CASRRNLAGGTDTQYF. The CDR3 DNA sequence: TGTGCCAGCAGACGAAACCTAGCGGGGGGGACAGATACGCAGTATTTT.

This sequence joins TRBV7-9 and TRBJ2-3; 9 nucleotides match TRBD2. There are 14 residues in the CDR3. Per germline, CDR1 SEHNR and CDR2 FQNEAQ (reference sequence). After removal of 4 bases from V and 3 bases from J, the junction contained 2 bases not matched to a gene. CDR3 coding DNA: TGTGCCAGCAGCTGGCGGGGGGGAACAGATACGCAGTATTTT. The encoded protein is CASSWRGGTDTQYF. The full variable domain, completed using reference TRBV7-9 and TRBJ2-3, is DTGVSQNPRHKITKRGQNVTFRCDPISEHNRLYWYRQTLGQGPEFLTYFQNEAQLEKSRLLSDRFSAERPKGSFSTLEIQRTEQGDSAMYLCASSWRGGTDTQYFGPGTRLTVL.

The J gene is TRBJ1-5, the V gene TRBV7-8; maybe TRBD1 (5 bases). This CDR3 is 15 amino acids long. Germline values: CDR1 SGHVS, CDR2 FQNEAQ. With 1 base removed from V and 10 bases from J, the gap between germline ends came to 17 bases. In DNA, the CDR3 is TGTGCCAGCAGCTTAGGGGCAGGGTTCAGCCGACCCCAGCATTTT. Translated: CASSLGAGFSRPQHF.

The V and J genes are TRBV6-1 and TRBJ1-3; D is unclear. Per the germline V gene, CDR1 is MNHNS and CDR2 is SASEGT. Trimming stripped 5 bases from V and 0 bases from J, with 11 bases between. The CDR3 length is 15 residues. In nucleotides, the CDR3 is TGTGCCAGCAGTCCCGACACGGACTCTGGAAACACCATATATTTT. Residues: CASSPDTDSGNTIYF.

The rearrangement joins TRBV7-2 to TRBJ2-1, with 11 bases lining up with TRBD2. The CDR3 loop spans 15 amino acids. Germline-derived CDR1 and CDR2 are SGHTA and FQGNSA. The J segment lost 3 bases and the V segment lost 4 bases, leaving 2 bases of the junction unmatched. CDR3 nucleotides: TGTGCCAGCAGCTCGACTAGCGGGAACTACAATGAGCAGTTCTTC. This translates into CASSSTSGNYNEQFF.

The chain links TRBV27 to TRBJ2-7; 7 bases match TRBD2. The CDR3 totals 15 residues. V gave up 8 bases and J gave up 2 bases; unmatched junction bases: 12. Germline CDR1 and CDR2: MNHEY and SMNVEV (reference sequence). The CDR3 sequence: CASVRAGLGAYEQYF. For the CDR3, the DNA is TGTGCCAGCGTACGGGCCGGACTAGGGGCCTACGAGCAGTACTTC.

This clone was picked up a small number of times. The rearrangement links TRBV6-5 to TRBJ2-2; 10 bases fit TRBD2. With 5 bases clipped from V and 6 bases from J, the junction kept 6 bases outside the gene matches. CDR1 and CDR2 (germline): MNHEY, SVGAGI. The CDR3 has 15 amino acids. Here the CDR3 reads CASSTAGGLSGELFF. The DNA for the CDR3 is TGTGCCAGCAGTACAGCGGGGGGGCTATCCGGGGAGCTGTTTTTT.

This clone was seen only a few times. The chain has TRBV2 and TRBJ2-7; 8 bases match TRBD1. CDR3 size: 16 residues. With 6 bases clipped from V and 6 bases from J, the junction kept 16 bases outside the gene matches. Germline V CDR1 and CDR2: SNHLY, FYNNEI. DNA of the CDR3: TGTGCCAGCAGATATATGGTATCCTCGACAGGGGTCGAGCAGTACTTC. Its translation is CASRYMVSSTGVEQYF. The whole variable domain, remainder taken from reference TRBV2 and TRBJ2-7, is EPEVTQTPSHQVTQMGQEVILRCVPISNHLYFYWYRQILGQKVEFLVSFYNNEISEKSEIFDDQFSVERPDGSNFTLKIRSTKLEDSAMYFCASRYMVSSTGVEQYFGPGTRLTVT.

The rearrangement links TRBV19 to TRBJ1-5; 9 positions agree with TRBD1. This CDR3 has 15 amino acids. V lost 6 bases, J lost 0 bases, and 3 bases stayed unmatched. The germline V gene encodes CDR1 LNHDA and CDR2 SQIVND (reference sequence). CDR3: CASSDRGISNQPQHF. CDR3 nucleotide sequence: TGTGCCAGTAGCGACAGGGGGATTAGCAATCAGCCCCAGCATTTT.

V gene TRBV10-3 combines with J gene TRBJ2-1, with 12 bases lining up with TRBD2. The V gene end was trimmed by 9 bases and the J gene end by 8 bases; junction bases not matched to a gene: 8. This CDR3 contains 14 residues. Germline CDR1 and CDR2: ENHRY and SYGVKD. DNA for the CDR3: TGTGCCATATCAACTAGCGGGAGGCTCGATGAGCAGTTCTTC. Translating gives CAISTSGRLDEQFF.

V and J are TRBV5-1 and TRBJ2-3; unclear D gene. Per the germline V gene, CDR1 is SGHRS and CDR2 is YFSETQ. The CDR3 loop spans 15 amino acids. V lost 0 bases to trimming and J lost 6 bases, with 14 bases between them. The CDR3 bases are TGCGCCAGCAGCTTGGAGGCCGGAGATATGGATACGCAGTATTTT. Amino acid sequence: CASSLEAGDMDTQYF.

The rearrangement uses TRBV5-4 and TRBJ2-7; 8 bases align to TRBD1. Per the germline V gene, CDR1 is SGHNT and CDR2 is YYREEE (reference sequence). The CDR3 sequence is 15 residues long. The junction had 8 bases not matched to a gene; V was cut back by 4 bases and J by 2 bases. The CDR3 loop reads CASSPGTGAPYEQYF. The CDR3 bases are TGTGCCAGCAGCCCAGGGACAGGCGCCCCCTACGAGCAGTACTTC.

This rearrangement joins TRBV7-3 to TRBJ2-7; D gene uncertain. The CDR3 sequence is 13 residues long. Germline V lookup: CDR1 SGHTA, CDR2 FQGTGA. Between the trimmed V and J ends, which lost 4 bases and 3 bases, there was a span of 10 bases. In DNA, the CDR3 is TGTGCCAGCAGCTCCCAAACTGGCTACGAGCAGTACTTC. This translates into CASSSQTGYEQYF.